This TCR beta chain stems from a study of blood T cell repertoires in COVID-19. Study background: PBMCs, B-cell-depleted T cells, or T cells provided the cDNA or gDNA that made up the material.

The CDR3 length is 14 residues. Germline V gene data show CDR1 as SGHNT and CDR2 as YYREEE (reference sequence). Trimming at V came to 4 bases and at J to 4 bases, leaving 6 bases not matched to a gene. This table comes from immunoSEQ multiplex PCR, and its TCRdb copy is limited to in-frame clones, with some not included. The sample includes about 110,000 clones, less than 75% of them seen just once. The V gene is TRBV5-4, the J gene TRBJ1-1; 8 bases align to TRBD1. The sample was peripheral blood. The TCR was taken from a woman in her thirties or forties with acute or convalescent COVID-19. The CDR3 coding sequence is TGTGCCAGCAGCCTCGGGACAGGTGGCACTGAAGCTTTCTTT. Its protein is CASSLGTGGTEAFF.